This T cell receptor beta chain is drawn from a study of T cell changes during pregnancy in multiple sclerosis. The data were produced by immunoSEQ multiplex PCR, yet TCRdb's version contains in-frame clones alone and is incomplete. The table shows some 63,000 clones, with 91% occurring only once. Germline V gene data show CDR1 as GTSNPN and CDR2 as SVGIG (reference sequence). Trimming left V 2 bases short and J 0 bases short, with 11 bases between. This CDR3 has 15 residues. The chain carries TRBV30 and TRBJ1-5; TRBD1 is a possible D gene (6 bases). The starting material was peripheral blood, obtained before pregnancy. The sequence was obtained from a female donor with multiple sclerosis, enrolled in a pregnancy study. In DNA form, the CDR3 reads TGTGCCTGGAGTAAGGGGGTTGATAGCAATCAGCCCCAGCATTTT. Amino acids: CAWSKGVDSNQPQHF.